The present T cell receptor beta chain was sequenced within a study of T cell changes during pregnancy in multiple sclerosis. The CDR3 is made up of 12 amino acids. V was pared by 4 bases and J by 8 bases, with 11 bases between. Germline CDR1 and CDR2: SNHLY and FYNNEI. There are a few counts of this clone. Profiling relied on immunoSEQ multiplex PCR, and the TCRdb table lists in-frame clones only, not all of them. The sample has about 77,000 clones, about 91% seen once. This TCR came from a female donor with multiple sclerosis, enrolled in a pregnancy study. The material sequenced was peripheral blood, taken before pregnancy. The chain couples TRBV2 to TRBJ1-2; no reliable D call. The DNA of the CDR3 is TGTGCCAGCAGTGTCCCGGGAGGCGGCTACACCTTC. The encoded protein is CASSVPGGGYTF.